The 12 T cell receptor beta chains below were found in one sample sequenced in a study of T cell clones after liver transplantation. The assay was immunoSEQ multiplex PCR, and TCRdb's table has in-frame clones only and misses some. The sample records tens of thousands of clones, 80% being singletons. The starting material was CD4+ T cells from blood, obtained 12 months after liver transplant. The receptor set was obtained from a human patient who received a liver transplant. Some of the T cells may derive from the graft donor.

The V gene is TRBV4-3, the J gene TRBJ1-1; D is perhaps TRBD1 (5 bases). The germline V and J ends were trimmed by 0 bases and 1 base, with 9 bases remaining between them. The CDR3 loop spans 15 amino acids. Germline CDR1 LGHNA, CDR2 YSLEER. CDR3 DNA: TGCGCCAGCAGCCAAGATACAGGACCGAACACTGAAGCTTTCTTT. Amino acids: CASSQDTGPNTEAFF.

V is TRBV29-1 and J is TRBJ1-2; 11 positions match TRBD1. V lost 6 bases, J lost 8 bases, and 5 bases stayed unmatched. CDR3 length: 12 residues. CDR1 is SQVTM and CDR2 is ANQGSEA in the germline V gene. This CDR3 is CSVSGTGGGYTF. In DNA form, the CDR3 reads TGCAGCGTCTCCGGGACAGGGGGAGGCTACACCTTC.

The chain carries TRBV28 and TRBJ1-5; no clear D. Germline-derived CDR1 and CDR2 are MDHEN and SYDVKM. This CDR3 has 13 amino acids. V dropped 6 bases and J dropped 5 bases, with 11 bases sitting between them. The DNA for the CDR3 is TGTGCCAGCAGATCTCAACCCTATCAGCCCCAGCATTTT. Amino acid sequence: CASRSQPYQPQHF.

This chain uses TRBV5-1 with TRBJ2-7; D might be TRBD1 (6 bases). The CDR3 extends over 14 amino acids. Germline CDR1 and CDR2: SGHRS and YFSETQ. The V gene lost 4 bases and the J gene lost 4 bases, with 15 bases spanning the gap. The CDR3, as DNA: TGCGCCAGCAGCCTAGGGGGAATGGGTTACGAGCAGTACTTC. Amino acid sequence: CASSLGGMGYEQYF.

This chain links TRBV5-1 with TRBJ2-3, with no clear D. The CDR3 is 14 residues long. Trimming took off 1 base at V and 3 bases at J, with 9 bases between the two ends. Germline V lookup: CDR1 SGHRS, CDR2 YFSETQ. DNA for the CDR3: TGCGCCAGCAGCTTGTCACAGCAAACAGATACGCAGTATTTT. Translated, it gives CASSLSQQTDTQYF.

The rearrangement joins TRBV15 to TRBJ2-7, with D uncertain. CDR3 length: 14 residues. The germline gives CDR1 LNHNV, CDR2 YYDKDF (reference sequence). V gave up 1 base and J gave up 2 bases, with 9 bases separating them. Written as DNA, the CDR3 is TGTGCCACCAGCAGAGGGCTAGAAACCTACGAGCAGTACTTC. Protein: CATSRGLETYEQYF. Full variable domain (outside the CDR3, taken from reference TRBV15 and TRBJ2-7): DAMVIQNPRYQVTQFGKPVTLSCSQTLNHNVMYWYQQKSSQAPKLLFHYYDKDFNNEADTPDNFQSRRPNTSFCFLDIRSPGLGDTAMYLCATSRGLETYEQYFGPGTRLTVT.

The CDR3 nucleotides read TGTGCCAGCAGCTCCTTAACTAACACTGAAGCTTTCTTT. This sequence encodes CASSSLTNTEAFF. The chain employs TRBV11-2 and TRBJ1-1; no clear D gene. The ends were cut back, 4 bases at V and 2 bases at J, with 8 bases in the middle. Germline CDR1 reads SGHAT; CDR2 reads FQNNGV. This CDR3 is 13 amino acids long.

CDR3: CAISATDTQYF. The CDR3 nucleotides are TGTGCCATCAGCGCTACAGATACGCAGTATTTT. This chain joins TRBV10-3 and TRBJ2-3; D not certain. Trimming removed 6 bases from V and 3 bases from J, with 4 bases in between. The CDR3 is 11 amino acids. CDR1 and CDR2 (germline): ENHRY, SYGVKD.

The chain is built from TRBV18 and TRBJ1-1; no firm D call. The CDR3 extends over 14 amino acids. The V end lost 3 bases, the J end lost 1 base, and 9 bases lay between the germline ends. Germline loops: CDR1 KGHSH, CDR2 LQKENI. CDR3 in DNA: TGTGCCAGCTCACCGGTAGGCAGGAACACTGAAGCTTTCTTT. Its translation is CASSPVGRNTEAFF.

This clone turned up a few times. V and J are TRBV10-1 and TRBJ2-3; D is unclear. Trimming cost V 6 bases and J 6 bases, with 13 bases left between them. This CDR3 is 13 amino acids long. Germline V gene lookup returns CDR1 WNHNN and CDR2 SYGVQD (reference sequence). The CDR3 DNA follows: TGCGCCAGCAGCCTGCGTCGGTCGGATACGCAGTATTTT. Its protein is CASSLRRSDTQYF.

This chain links TRBV28 with TRBJ2-1; D remains unclear. The CDR3 is made up of 15 amino acids. V was clipped by 4 bases and J by 4 bases, with 14 bases between them. Germline CDR1 reads MDHEN; CDR2 reads SYDVKM. This chain's CDR3 is CASSSTRKFYNEQFF. CDR3 DNA sequence: TGTGCCAGCAGTTCGACCCGCAAGTTTTACAATGAGCAGTTCTTC.

The chain has TRBV19 and TRBJ2-1, with 9 bases identical to TRBD2. Per the germline V gene, CDR1 is LNHDA and CDR2 is SQIVND (reference sequence). The V segment lost 7 bases and the J segment 9 bases; nucleotides outside the gene matches: 10. The CDR3 consists of 14 residues. CDR3 sequence (DNA): TGTGCCAGTATTAAAGCGGGAGGTCTTGGTGAGCAGTTCTTC. Residues: CASIKAGGLGEQFF.